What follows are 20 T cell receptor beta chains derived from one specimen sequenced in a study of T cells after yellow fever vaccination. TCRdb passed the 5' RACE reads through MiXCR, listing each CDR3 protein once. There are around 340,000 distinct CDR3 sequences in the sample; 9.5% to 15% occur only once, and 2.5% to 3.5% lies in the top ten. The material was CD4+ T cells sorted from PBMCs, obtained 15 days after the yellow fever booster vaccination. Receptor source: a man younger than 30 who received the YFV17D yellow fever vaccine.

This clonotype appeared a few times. Here the CDR3 DNA reads TGTGCCAGCAGCTCGGAGCGGGGGGGCGCAGATACGCAGTATTTT. Protein product: CASSSERGGADTQYF. The chain uses TRBV7-8 and TRBJ2-3, with 10 bases fitting TRBD2. V lost 4 bases and J lost 4; bases outside the gene matches: 5. This CDR3 has 15 residues. In germline, CDR1 is SGHVS, CDR2 FQNEAQ.

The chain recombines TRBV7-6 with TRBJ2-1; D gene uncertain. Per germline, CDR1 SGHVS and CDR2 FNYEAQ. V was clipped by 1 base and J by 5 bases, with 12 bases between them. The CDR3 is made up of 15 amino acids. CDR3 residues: CASSLGAIRNNEQFF. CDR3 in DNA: TGTGCCAGCAGCTTAGGGGCGATTCGTAACAATGAGCAGTTCTTC.

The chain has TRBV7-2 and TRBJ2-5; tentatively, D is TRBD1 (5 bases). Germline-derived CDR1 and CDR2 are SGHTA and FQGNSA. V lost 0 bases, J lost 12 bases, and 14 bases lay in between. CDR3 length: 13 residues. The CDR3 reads CASSLAGVPREYF. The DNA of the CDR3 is TGTGCCAGCAGCTTAGCAGGGGTGCCCCGGGAGTACTTC.

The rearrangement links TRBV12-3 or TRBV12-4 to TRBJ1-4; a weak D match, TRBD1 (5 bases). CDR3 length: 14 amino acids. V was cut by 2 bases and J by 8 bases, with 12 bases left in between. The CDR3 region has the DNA TGTGCCAGCAGTTTATCGGGGGGGGAGGAAAAACTGTTTTTT. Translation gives CASSLSGGEEKLFF.

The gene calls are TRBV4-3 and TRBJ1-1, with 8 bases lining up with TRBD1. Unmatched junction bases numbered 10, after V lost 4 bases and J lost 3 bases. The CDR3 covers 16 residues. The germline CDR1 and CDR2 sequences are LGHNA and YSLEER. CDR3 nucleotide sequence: TGCGCCAGCAGCCCAATCCCGGACAGGGAGCACACTGAAGCTTTCTTT. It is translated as CASSPIPDREHTEAFF.

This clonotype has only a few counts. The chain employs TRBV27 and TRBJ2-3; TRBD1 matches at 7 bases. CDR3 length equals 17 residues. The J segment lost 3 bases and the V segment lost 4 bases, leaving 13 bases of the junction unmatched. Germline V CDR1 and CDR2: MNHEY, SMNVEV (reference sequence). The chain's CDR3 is CASSSPSRTGLTDTQYF. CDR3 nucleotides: TGTGCCAGCAGTTCACCGTCCCGGACAGGCTTAACAGATACGCAGTATTTT.

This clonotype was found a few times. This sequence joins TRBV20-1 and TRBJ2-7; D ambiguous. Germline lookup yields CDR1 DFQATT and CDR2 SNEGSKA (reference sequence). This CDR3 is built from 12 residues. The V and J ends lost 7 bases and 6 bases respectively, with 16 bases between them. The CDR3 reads CSGVKYEAEQYF. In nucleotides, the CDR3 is TGCAGTGGGGTTAAATATGAAGCCGAGCAGTACTTC.

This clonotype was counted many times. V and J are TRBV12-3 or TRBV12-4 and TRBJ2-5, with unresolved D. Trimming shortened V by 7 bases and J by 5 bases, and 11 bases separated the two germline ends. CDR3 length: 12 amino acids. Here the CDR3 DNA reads TGTGCCAGCACACACGCGTCGGAGACCCAGTACTTC. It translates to CASTHASETQYF.

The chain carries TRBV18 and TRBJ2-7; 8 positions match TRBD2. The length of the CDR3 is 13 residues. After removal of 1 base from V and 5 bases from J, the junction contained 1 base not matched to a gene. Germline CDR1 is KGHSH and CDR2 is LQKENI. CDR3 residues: CASSPRRGDEQYF. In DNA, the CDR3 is TGTGCCAGCTCACCACGGCGGGGGGACGAGCAGTACTTC.

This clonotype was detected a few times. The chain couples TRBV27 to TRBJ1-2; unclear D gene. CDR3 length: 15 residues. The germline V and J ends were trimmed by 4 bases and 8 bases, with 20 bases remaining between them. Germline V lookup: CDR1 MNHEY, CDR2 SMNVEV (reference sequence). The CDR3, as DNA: TGTGCCAGCAGTTCCGCAGTAAGTGGACCCAGGGGCTACACCTTC. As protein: CASSSAVSGPRGYTF.

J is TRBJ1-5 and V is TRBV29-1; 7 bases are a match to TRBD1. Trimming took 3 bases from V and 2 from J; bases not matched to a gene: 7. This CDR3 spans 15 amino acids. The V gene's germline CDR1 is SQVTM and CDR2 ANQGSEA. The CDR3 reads CSVEETGNGNQPQHF. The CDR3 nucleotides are TGCAGCGTTGAGGAGACAGGGAACGGCAATCAGCCCCAGCATTTT.

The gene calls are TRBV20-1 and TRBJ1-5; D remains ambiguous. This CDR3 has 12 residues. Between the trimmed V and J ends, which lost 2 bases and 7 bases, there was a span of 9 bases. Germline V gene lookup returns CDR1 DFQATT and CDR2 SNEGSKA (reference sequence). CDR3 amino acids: CSARYVDQPQHF. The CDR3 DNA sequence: TGCAGTGCTAGATATGTAGACCAGCCCCAGCATTTT.

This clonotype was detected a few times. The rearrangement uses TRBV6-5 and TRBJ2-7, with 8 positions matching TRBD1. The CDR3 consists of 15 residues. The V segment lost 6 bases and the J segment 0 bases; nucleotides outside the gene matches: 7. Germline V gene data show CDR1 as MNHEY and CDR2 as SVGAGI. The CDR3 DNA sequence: TGTGCCAGCAGACTCCGGGACAGGTACTCCTACGAGCAGTACTTC. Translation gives CASRLRDRYSYEQYF.

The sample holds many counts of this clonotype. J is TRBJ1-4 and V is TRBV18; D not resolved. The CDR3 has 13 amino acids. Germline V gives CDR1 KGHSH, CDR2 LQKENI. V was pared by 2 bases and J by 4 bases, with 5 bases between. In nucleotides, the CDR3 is TGTGCCAGCTCACCAAACAGTAATGAAAAACTGTTTTTT. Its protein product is CASSPNSNEKLFF.

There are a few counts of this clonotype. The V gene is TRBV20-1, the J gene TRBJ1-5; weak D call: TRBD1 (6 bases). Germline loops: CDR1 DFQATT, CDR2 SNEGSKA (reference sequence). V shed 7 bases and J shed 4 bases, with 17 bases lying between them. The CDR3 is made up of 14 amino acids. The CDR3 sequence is CSVTAQGLNQPQHF. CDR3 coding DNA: TGCAGTGTCACAGCACAGGGCCTAAATCAGCCCCAGCATTTT.

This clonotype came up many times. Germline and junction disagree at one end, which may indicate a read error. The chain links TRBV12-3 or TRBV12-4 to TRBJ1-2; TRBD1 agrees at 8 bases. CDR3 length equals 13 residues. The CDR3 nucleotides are TGTGCCAGCAGCTTAGGACAGGGCTATGGCTACACCTTC. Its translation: CASSLGQGYGYTF.

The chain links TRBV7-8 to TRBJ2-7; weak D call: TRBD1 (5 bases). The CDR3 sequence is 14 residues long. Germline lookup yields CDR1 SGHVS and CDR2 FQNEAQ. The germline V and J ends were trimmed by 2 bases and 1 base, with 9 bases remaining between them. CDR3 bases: TGTGCCAGCAGCTTACAGGGTGTATCCTACGAGCAGTACTTC. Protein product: CASSLQGVSYEQYF.

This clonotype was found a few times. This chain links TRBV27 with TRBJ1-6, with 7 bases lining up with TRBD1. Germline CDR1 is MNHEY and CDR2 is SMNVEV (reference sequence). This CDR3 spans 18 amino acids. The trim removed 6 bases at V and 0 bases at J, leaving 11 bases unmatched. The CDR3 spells CASSTTTGASSYNSPLHF. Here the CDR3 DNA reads TGTGCCAGCAGCACAACAACAGGGGCGAGCTCCTATAATTCACCCCTCCACTTT.

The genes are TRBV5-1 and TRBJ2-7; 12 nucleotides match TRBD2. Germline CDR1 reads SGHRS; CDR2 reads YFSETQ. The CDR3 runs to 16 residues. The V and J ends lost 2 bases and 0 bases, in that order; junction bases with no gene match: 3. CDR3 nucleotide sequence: TGCGCCAGCAGCTTTTCTAGCGGGGGGGTCTCCTACGAGCAGTACTTC. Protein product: CASSFSSGGVSYEQYF.

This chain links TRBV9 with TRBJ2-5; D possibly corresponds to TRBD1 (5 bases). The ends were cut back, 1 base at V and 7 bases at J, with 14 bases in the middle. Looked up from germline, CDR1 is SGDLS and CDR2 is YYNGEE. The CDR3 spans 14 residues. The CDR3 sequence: CASSVTGPSATQYF. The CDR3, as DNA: TGTGCCAGCAGCGTAACAGGACCGTCAGCGACCCAGTACTTC.